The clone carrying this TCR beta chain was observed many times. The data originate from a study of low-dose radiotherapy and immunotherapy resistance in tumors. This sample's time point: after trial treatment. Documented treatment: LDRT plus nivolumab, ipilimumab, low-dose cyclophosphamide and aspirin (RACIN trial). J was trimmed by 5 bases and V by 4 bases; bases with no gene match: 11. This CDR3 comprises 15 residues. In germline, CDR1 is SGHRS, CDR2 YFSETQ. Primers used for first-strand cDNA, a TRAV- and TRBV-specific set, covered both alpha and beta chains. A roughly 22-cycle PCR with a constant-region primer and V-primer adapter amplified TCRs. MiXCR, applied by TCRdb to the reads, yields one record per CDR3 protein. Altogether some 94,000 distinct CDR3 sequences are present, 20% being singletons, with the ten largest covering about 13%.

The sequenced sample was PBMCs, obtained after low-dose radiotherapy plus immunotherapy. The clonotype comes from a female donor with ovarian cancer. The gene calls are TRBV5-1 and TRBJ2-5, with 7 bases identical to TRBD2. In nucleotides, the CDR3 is TGCGCCAGCAGCCCTAGCGGAGTCCCCTCGGAGACCCAGTACTTC. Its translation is CASSPSGVPSETQYF.